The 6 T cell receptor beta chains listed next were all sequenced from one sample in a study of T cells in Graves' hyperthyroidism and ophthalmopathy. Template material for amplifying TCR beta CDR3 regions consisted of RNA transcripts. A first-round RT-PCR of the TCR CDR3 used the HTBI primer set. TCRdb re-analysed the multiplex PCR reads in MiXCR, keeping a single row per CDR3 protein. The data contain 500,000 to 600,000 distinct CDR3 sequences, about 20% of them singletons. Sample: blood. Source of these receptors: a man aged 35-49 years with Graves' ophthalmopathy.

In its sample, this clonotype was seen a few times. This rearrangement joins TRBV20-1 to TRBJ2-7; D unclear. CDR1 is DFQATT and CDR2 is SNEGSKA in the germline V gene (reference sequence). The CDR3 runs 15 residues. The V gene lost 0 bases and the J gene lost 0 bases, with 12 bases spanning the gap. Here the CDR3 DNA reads TGCAGTGCTAGAGACGCAAGACGGAGCTCCTACGAGCAGTACTTC. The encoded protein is CSARDARRSSYEQYF.

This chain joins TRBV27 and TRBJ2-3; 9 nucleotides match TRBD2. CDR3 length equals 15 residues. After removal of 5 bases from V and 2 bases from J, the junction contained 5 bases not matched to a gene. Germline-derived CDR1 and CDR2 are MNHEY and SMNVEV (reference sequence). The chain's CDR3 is CASSIASGNTDTQYF. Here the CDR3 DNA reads TGTGCCAGCAGTATTGCTAGCGGGAACACAGATACGCAGTATTTT.

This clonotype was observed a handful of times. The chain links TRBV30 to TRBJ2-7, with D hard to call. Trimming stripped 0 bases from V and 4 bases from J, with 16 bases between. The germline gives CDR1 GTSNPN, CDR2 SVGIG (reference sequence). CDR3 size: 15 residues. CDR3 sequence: CAWSVLGPLSYEQYF. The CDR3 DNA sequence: TGTGCCTGGAGTGTACTCGGCCCGCTTTCATACGAGCAGTACTTC.

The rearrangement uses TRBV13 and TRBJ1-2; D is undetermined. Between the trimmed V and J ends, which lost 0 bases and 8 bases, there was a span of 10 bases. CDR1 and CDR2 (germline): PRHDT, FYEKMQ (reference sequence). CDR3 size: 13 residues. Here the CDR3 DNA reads TGTGCCAGCAGCTTAGGGCGCTTTGAGGGCTACACCTTC. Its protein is CASSLGRFEGYTF.

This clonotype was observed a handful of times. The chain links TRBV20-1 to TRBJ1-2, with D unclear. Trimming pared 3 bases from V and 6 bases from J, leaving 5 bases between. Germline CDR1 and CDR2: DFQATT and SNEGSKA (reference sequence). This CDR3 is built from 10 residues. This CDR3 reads CSARAHGYTF. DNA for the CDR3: TGCAGTGCTAGGGCTCATGGCTACACCTTC.

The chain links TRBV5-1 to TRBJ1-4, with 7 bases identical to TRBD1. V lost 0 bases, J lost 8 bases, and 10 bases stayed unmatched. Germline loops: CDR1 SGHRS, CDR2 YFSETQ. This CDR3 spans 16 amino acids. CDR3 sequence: CASSLGGKGAQEKLFF. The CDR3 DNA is TGCGCCAGCAGCTTGGGCGGAAAGGGGGCGCAGGAAAAACTGTTTTTT.